This TCR beta chain appears in the sequencing data of a study of early T cells in non-severe SARS-CoV-2 infection. Study results and limitations: VDJdb matching favored anti-spike CD8 responses, missing private and CD4 specificities.

TCRdb re-called the 5' RACE reads with MiXCR, one entry per CDR3 protein. The sample contains about 33,000 distinct CDR3 sequences, 5.3% of which appear only once. The J segment lost 2 bases and the V segment lost 3 bases, leaving 2 bases of the junction unmatched. There are 13 residues in the CDR3. Germline V gene data show CDR1 as DFQATT and CDR2 as SNEGSKA (reference sequence). This clonotype was observed many times. Its antigen is not known. The chain carries TRBV20-1 and TRBJ1-2; 8 nucleotides align to TRBD1. The origin of this receptor is an adult who was a healthcare worker with PCR-confirmed SARS-CoV-2 infection or an uninfected control (not recorded which). The sequencing input was whole blood. Here the CDR3 reads CSARGQANYGYTF. CDR3 bases: TGCAGTGCTAGGGGACAGGCAAACTATGGCTACACCTTC.